Each of the 23 T cell receptor beta chains below was sequenced from the same sample in a study of cytomegalovirus exposure and HLA in healthy donors. The study ran its PCR with 60 Vbeta and 13 Jbeta primers. Libraries were prepared by immunoSEQ multiplex PCR; TCRdb keeps only in-frame clonotypes and omits some of them. The sample shows fewer than 250,000 clones, around 79% of them seen only once. What was sequenced was PBMCs. The source of these receptors is a woman younger than 35 in good health and CMV-seronegative.

V is TRBV7-2 and J is TRBJ2-5; 9 bases map to TRBD1. The J call is uncertain, as TRBJ2-7 better fits the DNA end. Germline CDR1 SGHTA, CDR2 FQGNSA. The CDR3 extends over 14 amino acids. CDR3 in DNA: TGTGCCAGCAGCTTCGGGGACAGGGCCTACGAGCAGTACTTC. Translation gives CASSFGDRAYEQYF.

This chain connects TRBV7-2 to TRBJ2-7; 11 bases agree with TRBD2. The CDR3 runs 15 residues. The V gene's germline CDR1 is SGHTA and CDR2 FQGNSA. V was clipped by 1 base and J by 6 bases; unmatched bases: 5. The CDR3 DNA sequence: TGTGCCAGCAGCTTAGTAGCGGGAGGGACCATCGAGCAGTACTTC. As protein: CASSLVAGGTIEQYF.

This clone came up once. The chain couples TRBV28 to TRBJ2-1; 12 nucleotides agree with TRBD2. The CDR3 is 15 amino acids. The ends lost 5 bases at V and 7 bases at J; junction bases unmatched: 6. Per the germline V gene, CDR1 is MDHEN and CDR2 is SYDVKM. CDR3 DNA sequence: TGTGCCAGCAGTCCCCCGACTAGCGGGGGTAATGAGCAGTTCTTC. The encoded protein is CASSPPTSGGNEQFF. The entire variable domain, with the rest obtained from reference TRBV28 and TRBJ2-1, is as follows: DVKVTQSSRYLVKRTGEKVFLECVQDMDHENMFWYRQDPGLGLRLIYFSYDVKMKEKGDIPEGYSVSREKKERFSLILESASTNQTSMYLCASSPPTSGGNEQFFGPGTRLTVL.

The chain carries TRBV6-5 and TRBJ1-5, with 7 bases that match TRBD1. Trimming cost V 5 bases and J 1 base; bases outside gene matches: 2. This CDR3 is built from 14 residues. Germline-derived CDR1 and CDR2 are MNHEY and SVGAGI. The CDR3 bases are TGTGCCAGCAGTGGGGACAGCAGCAATCAGCCCCAGCATTTT. Its translation is CASSGDSSNQPQHF.

This clone occurred once. This chain joins TRBV7-9 and TRBJ1-2; TRBD1 matches 8 bases. The ends lost 7 bases at V and 6 bases at J; junction bases unmatched: 1. The CDR3 is 11 residues long. CDR1 and CDR2 (germline): SEHNR, FQNEAQ (reference sequence). This chain's CDR3 is CASMTGDGYTF. The CDR3 bases are TGTGCCAGCATGACAGGGGATGGCTACACCTTC.

This clone was counted a single time. The chain couples TRBV13 to TRBJ1-6, with 8 bases lining up with TRBD1. The length of the CDR3 is 15 residues. The ends lost 3 bases at V and 10 bases at J; junction bases unmatched: 8. Per germline, CDR1 PRHDT and CDR2 FYEKMQ (reference sequence). This CDR3 reads CASSFGTGGLSPLHF. CDR3 in DNA: TGTGCCAGCAGCTTTGGAACAGGGGGGTTATCACCCCTCCACTTT.

The chain recombines TRBV5-1 with TRBJ1-4; 7 bases line up with TRBD1. Looked up from germline, CDR1 is SGHRS and CDR2 is YFSETQ. The CDR3 sequence is 14 residues long. V lost 5 bases, J lost 4 bases, and 5 bases stayed unmatched. The CDR3: CASRPGTVNEKLFF. CDR3 bases: TGCGCCAGCAGACCCGGGACAGTTAATGAAAAACTGTTTTTT.

This chain connects TRBV27 to TRBJ2-7, with TRBD2 as a possible D gene (5 bases). This CDR3 has 10 residues. Trimming left V 8 bases short and J 3 bases short, with 5 bases between. Germline CDR1 and CDR2: MNHEY and SMNVEV (reference sequence). The CDR3 loop reads CASGGYEQYF. The CDR3 coding sequence is TGTGCCAGCGGAGGCTACGAGCAGTACTTC.

The chain recombines TRBV5-6 with TRBJ1-6; TRBD1 is a possible D gene (6 bases). The germline CDR1 and CDR2 sequences are SGHDT and YYEEEE. The CDR3 spans 15 residues. Trimming pared 3 bases from V and 6 bases from J, leaving 13 bases between. The DNA for the CDR3 is TGTGCCAGCAGCTCTCCGGGACAAATTAATTCACCCCTCCACTTT. It yields the protein CASSSPGQINSPLHF.

The J gene is TRBJ1-5, the V gene TRBV15, with D unresolved. Germline CDR1 reads LNHNV; CDR2 reads YYDKDF (reference sequence). CDR3 length equals 14 residues. Trimming left V 1 base short and J 7 bases short, with 11 bases between. The CDR3 is CATSRGPGGQPQHF. CDR3 DNA: TGTGCCACCAGCAGAGGGCCAGGAGGGCAGCCCCAGCATTTT.

Notes on this clone: This specimen includes other DNA sequences encoding the same CDR3. The chain uses TRBV6-5 and TRBJ1-2; no reliable D call. CDR3 length: 16 residues. Germline V gene lookup returns CDR1 MNHEY and CDR2 SVGAGI. The germline V and J ends were trimmed by 0 bases and 3 bases, with 14 bases remaining between them. In DNA form, the CDR3 reads TGTGCCAGCAGTTACTCGAGTTCTATGGTCGACTATGGCTACACCTTC. Its translation is CASSYSSSMVDYGYTF.

This chain uses TRBV6-8 with TRBJ2-7; 13 nucleotides align to TRBD2. The CDR3 length is 15 residues. V dropped 6 bases and J dropped 5; count of bases not matched to a gene: 7. From germline, CDR1 is MNHGY and CDR2 SAAAGT. The CDR3 sequence is CASSYTSGRAHEQYF. The CDR3 DNA is TGTGCCAGCAGCTATACTAGCGGGAGGGCTCACGAGCAGTACTTC.

Worth noting for this clone: Other DNA sequences in the sample encode the same CDR3. CDR3 coding DNA: TGTGCCAGTAGTCCCACACAGAACACTGAAGCTTTCTTT. Protein: CASSPTQNTEAFF. The chain recombines TRBV19 with TRBJ1-1; no firm D call. V lost 5 bases and J lost 1, with 8 bases in between. The CDR3 has 13 residues. Germline loops: CDR1 LNHDA, CDR2 SQIVND (reference sequence).

This clone was seen once. This chain links TRBV28 with TRBJ2-7; 11 nucleotides match TRBD2. This CDR3 contains 15 residues. Unmatched junction bases numbered 8, after V lost 7 bases and J lost 3 bases. Germline V gives CDR1 MDHEN, CDR2 SYDVKM. CDR3 protein: CASNPGTSGNYEQYF. CDR3 in DNA: TGTGCCAGCAACCCGGGGACTAGCGGAAACTACGAGCAGTACTTC.

This CDR3 is CASRQRQGSGNTIYF. The CDR3 region has the DNA TGTGCCAGCAGACAAAGACAGGGCTCTGGAAACACCATATATTTT. The V gene is TRBV11-3, the J gene TRBJ1-3; 7 bases fit TRBD1. This CDR3 comprises 15 residues. Germline trimming cut 6 bases from V and 0 bases from J; bases unmatched to any gene: 5. CDR1 and CDR2 from the germline V gene are SGHNT and YENEEA.

The chain combines TRBV28 with TRBJ2-1, with D perhaps matching TRBD1 (6 bases). CDR1 and CDR2 (germline): MDHEN, SYDVKM. The CDR3 is 14 amino acids. The V end was cut by 3 bases, the J end by 5 bases, with 11 bases between. CDR3 DNA sequence: TGTGCCAGCAGTTTCGCGAGGACAGACAATGAGCAGTTCTTC. Encoded protein: CASSFARTDNEQFF.

V gene TRBV9 combines with J gene TRBJ1-3; maybe TRBD1 (5 bases). With 2 bases removed from V and 8 bases from J, the gap between germline ends came to 14 bases. In germline, CDR1 is SGDLS, CDR2 YYNGEE. The CDR3 extends over 14 amino acids. Written as DNA, the CDR3 is TGTGCCAGCAGCGTGTGGGGGGATCGGGACACCATATATTTT. It encodes CASSVWGDRDTIYF.

As regards this clone: Compared with germline, one end of the junction differs, possibly owing to a read error. Other DNA sequences in the sample encode the same CDR3. V and J are TRBV29-1 and TRBJ2-7; TRBD2 matches 8 bases. This CDR3 is built from 15 residues. CDR1 SQVTM and CDR2 ANQGSEA come from the germline V gene. CDR3 nucleotide sequence: TGCAGCGCCCGATCGGGACTAAGCGGGAGCTACGAGCAGTATTTC. Translating it yields CSARSGLSGSYEQYF.

This clone was counted between two and nine times. The V call is TRBV7-9, the J call TRBJ2-7, with D possibly TRBD2 on 5 matching bases. This CDR3 has 14 residues. The V and J ends lost 1 base and 6 bases respectively, with 13 bases between them. Germline V gene lookup returns CDR1 SEHNR and CDR2 FQNEAQ (reference sequence). The CDR3 nucleotides are TGTGCCAGCAGCTTAGGAGGGCTGTCGCGCGAGCAGTACTTC. Amino acid sequence: CASSLGGLSREQYF.

The chain couples TRBV9 to TRBJ1-2; no definite D call. Germline values: CDR1 SGDLS, CDR2 YYNGEE. The V and J ends lost 4 bases and 4 bases respectively, with 20 bases between them. This CDR3 region has 16 residues. DNA for the CDR3: TGTGCCAGCAGCTCCTTCATACGAGGGTCCCCCTATGGCTACACCTTC. It encodes CASSSFIRGSPYGYTF.

The chain links TRBV28 to TRBJ1-2; possibly TRBD1 for D (6 bases). The CDR3 consists of 16 residues. Per germline, CDR1 MDHEN and CDR2 SYDVKM. The V end was cut by 2 bases, the J end by 7 bases, with 20 bases between. The CDR3 loop reads CASSLKNRDWVGGYTF. Here the CDR3 DNA reads TGTGCCAGCAGTTTAAAGAACAGGGATTGGGTTGGTGGCTACACCTTC.

The V and J genes are TRBV9 and TRBJ1-2; a possible D gene is TRBD1 (5 bases). Germline CDR1 and CDR2: SGDLS and YYNGEE. The CDR3 contains 15 residues. Trimming removed 0 bases at V and 5 bases at J, with 14 bases between. In nucleotides, the CDR3 is TGTGCCAGCAGCGTAGCTAGCGGGACCATGTATGGCTACACCTTC. As protein: CASSVASGTMYGYTF. Full variable domain (missing parts from reference TRBV9 and TRBJ1-2): DSGVTQTPKHLITATGQRVTLRCSPRSGDLSVYWYQQSLDQGLQFLIQYYNGEERAKGNILERFSAQQFPDLHSELNLSSLELGDSALYFCASSVASGTMYGYTFGSGTRLTVV.

The chain recombines TRBV19 with TRBJ2-2; TRBD1 is a possible D gene (6 bases). The CDR3 contains 16 residues. The germline gives CDR1 LNHDA, CDR2 SQIVND (reference sequence). The ends were cut back, 1 base at V and 4 bases at J, with 13 bases in the middle. The CDR3 sequence is CASSIGTGRFTGELFF. As DNA, the CDR3 is TGTGCCAGTAGTATAGGAACAGGGCGTTTCACCGGGGAGCTGTTTTTT.